This note documents a single T cell receptor (beta chain) sequence. Its target is not known. This CDR3 spans 14 amino acids. CDR1 is SNHLY and CDR2 is FYNNEI in the germline V gene. Trimming took 10 bases from V and 4 from J, leaving 16 bases between them. This sample stems from a study of T cell responses to AZD1222 COVID-19 vaccine. Study-wide results and caveats: Possibly, clonal diversity was underestimated; donors were largely white British and included more females.

Here immunoSEQ multiplex PCR was the method, and the copy in TCRdb shows in-frame clones only, minus some. The data hold about 110,000 clones, with approximately 90% observed a single time. The chain carries TRBV2 and TRBJ1-4, with D perhaps TRBD1 (5 bases). The sequencing here drew on peripheral blood, taken on day 0 of AZD1222 vaccination. The sequence was collected from an adult in good health. CDR3 amino acids: CANKRRQINEKLFF. The CDR3 region has the DNA TGTGCCAACAAGCGAAGACAGATTAATGAAAAACTGTTTTTT.